The subject of this entry is one TCR beta chain. Its antigen is still unknown. Base qualities were left out, and no much larger clone turns up one base away. The cohort consisted of 650 to 850 healthy bone marrow donors. At the time of sampling, every cohort member was nominally healthy, though immune exposures that went unrecorded were likely present. The donor was CMV seronegative and belonged to the group of over 350 seronegative cohort members. A peripheral blood sample was collected from each donor, and TCR beta sequencing was performed on peripheral blood mononuclear cells. The Qiagen DNeasy Blood Extraction Kit was used to extract genomic DNA from the blood cell samples. Relative to germline, V is 2 bases shorter and J is 0 bases shorter, with 17 bases between their ends. The CDR3 covers 17 residues, taking in both the cysteine and the phenylalanine. Only CDR3 DNA is held: 51 bases, read in frame from base 1. From the germline V gene, CDR1 is SQVTM and CDR2 is ANQGSEA.

The data originate from a study of cytomegalovirus exposure and HLA in healthy donors (dated by TCRdb to about 2017). About the investigation overall: An earlier analysis of 587 of the donors reported approximately 280 Gb of sequence data and 117 million unique TCR beta sequences obtained from around 180 million T cells. An early release covering over 500 HLA-typed donors comprised 300 to 350 gigabases of sequencing data and about 90 million unique TCR sequences. Of the 398 genotyped donors, 65% to 90% fell in the genetic ancestry cluster associated with self-reported Caucasian donors. The study aimed to test whether signatures of past pathogen exposure could be identified by cataloging public T cell receptors. The study profiled the T cell repertoires of hundreds of subjects by immunosequencing and related them to cytomegalovirus serostatus. Along with the roughly 710-subject first cohort, a separate validation cohort of over a hundred different subjects was used. To predict cytomegalovirus infection status, the study brought together high-throughput TCR immunosequencing, statistical association of individual TCRs with disease status, and machine learning. A later analysis re-examined previously published TCR beta repertoires from around 670 donors and added high-resolution HLA genotyping to investigate patterns of TCR occurrence. Rather than using new phenotypic data, the later analysis identified candidate immune exposures from TCR beta sequences and from how often those sequences occurred across donors. An earlier analysis of some 500 of the donors applied high-throughput TCR beta sequencing to assess whether each TCR beta V gene segment acted as functional or pseudogenic. Alongside the repertoire data, information on donor age, sex, ethnicity and CMV serostatus was compiled. A later genetic analysis used genome-wide SNP genotypes for about 65% of the roughly 700 donors, treating that subset as a discovery cohort. Every discovery cohort repertoire had been produced on one sequencing platform. HLA typing included class I and class II loci at four-digit resolution. The number of typed donors differed by locus: about 620-640 for A, B, C, DRB1 and DQB1; 500 to 550 for DQA1; 600 to 610 for DPA1; and approximately 450 for DPB1. Because of strong linkage in the cohort, four to six DR-DQ haplotypes were treated as single units for association and clustering. Among about 400 genotyped donors of the cohort, an average of about 240,000 unique TCR beta nucleotide sequences was sequenced per donor, of which 15% to 20% were non-productive.

Receptor libraries were prepared by the immunoSEQ multiplex PCR assay. For the multiplex PCR, a mixture combining 60 forward primers for TCR Vbeta segments and 13 reverse primers for TCR Jbeta segments was used. A multiplex PCR assay on genomic DNA amplified the CDR3 region of rearranged TCR beta genes. The amplified TCR beta libraries were sequenced on the Illumina HiSeq System as 87-base-pair reads. The authors' analysis ran thus. In a later analysis, roughly 80 million unique TCR beta chains were counted across the 500 to 850 repertoires, and roughly 11 million of these chains were shared by at least two donors. Raw reads were error-corrected and collapsed into unique sequences by a nearest-neighbor algorithm in which closely related sequences were merged to remove PCR and sequencing errors. V, D and J gene segments were assigned by aligning CDR3 sequences to IMGT reference sequences. For a sequence to be retained, at least a six-nucleotide match to both a V gene segment and a J gene segment was required. Rearrangements were classified as productive when the CDR3 lacked stop codons and remained in frame with V and J, and all other rearrangements were classified as non-productive. Following IMGT convention, CDR3 was defined as the stretch from the second conserved V-encoded cysteine to the conserved J-encoded phenylalanine. In an earlier analysis of 500 to 650 of the donors, sequences lacking an unambiguous match to a single V gene segment were excluded. In an earlier analysis of several hundred of the donors, V segments were called functional above 56.7% productive rearrangements and were called segregating when the between-donor standard deviation exceeded 5%. A statistical classification framework was developed to diagnose cytomegalovirus status using the catalog of TCR beta chain sequences. A later analysis assigned V and J genes by comparing TCR nucleotide sequences with IMGT/GENE-DB human TR gene sequences. The TCRdist pipeline was used in a later analysis to assign CDR3 sequences and most-parsimonious VDJ recombination scenarios. In a later analysis, each TCR beta chain was defined by its CDR3 amino acid sequence together with its V-gene family, and reads lacking a unique V-gene family were excluded. A later analysis removed roughly 590 highly shared, low-generation-probability nucleotide sequences to deal with suspected cross-contamination and a sequencing artifact. For each public chain, a later analysis derived a clonal expansion index from normalized ranks of inferred template counts within each repertoire. In a later analysis, generation probabilities were computed with a VDJ recombination model fitted to out-of-frame rearrangements, and the resulting probabilities were checked against IGoR. In a later analysis, hypergeometric tests were used to score TCR-TCR, TCR-HLA and TCR-CMV co-occurrence, with a repertoire-size bias correction applied to TCR pairs. False discovery rates were estimated in a later analysis by permuting HLA or CMV assignments 20 times. In a later analysis, co-occurring TCRs were grouped with DBSCAN, and TCRdist sequence similarity was added when clustering was performed within HLA-allele-positive subsets. For co-occurrence clustering, repertoires with fewer than 30,000 or more than 120,000 public chains were excluded, along with five repertoires with anomalous nucleotide sharing. The clones in this table, taken by TCRdb from immuneACCESS, are in-frame only. Not every clone is retained; where verified, under half of the shortfall comes from an unresolved V gene, and the cause of the rest is unknown. V and J calls and clone size are given by that table; D and trimming were obtained from the DNA. A total of about 200,000 clones appear in this sample, approximately 85% of them only once. The ten largest make up approximately 2.5% of the sample.

The paper as a whole reports these results and caveats: V-gene and J-gene trimming of TCR beta chains was associated with a missense DCLRE1C variant in a later genetic analysis, and the association was replicated in an independent cohort. Some IMGT-functional V segments, including TRBV6-2 and TRBV6-3, could not be distinguished by the 87-base-pair reads and were therefore excluded. Because some donors lacked HLA typing at each locus, the association tests relied only on the typed subset. Sequencing depth was assumed to be roughly uniform across donors in the presence/absence analyses, though that assumption may not hold. Over 15 rarely observed V segments, including chromosome 9 orphons, were excluded from the earlier analysis of 550 to 700 of the donors because counts were too low. In a later analysis, the rate of TCR association differed among HLA loci, with DRB1 alleles having the most associated TCRs and HLA-C alleles having the fewest. Cytomegalovirus status was reported to be diagnosed by the classifier with high specificity and sensitivity in both the original and validation cohorts. A group of highly shared sequence variants was considered likely to be a technical artifact of the sequencing pipeline. A further reported finding was that TCR beta sequences accurately predicted the HLA-A and HLA-B alleles for most subjects in the first cohort. The study gave a list of 150 to 200 TCR beta chains associated with cytomegalovirus. Correlated functional status among segregating V segments might reflect linkage disequilibrium, but an unknown experimental factor could not be ruled out. The only immune exposure information available for the cohort was CMV serostatus. In this cohort, only TCR beta chains were sequenced, and detectable features were limited by the absence of alpha or paired-chain data. While some public TCRs were present in many individuals, most TCR sequences turned up only very rarely across donors. In a later analysis, most CMV-associated TCR beta chains were found to appear HLA-restricted, with HLA associations seemingly driven largely by CMV exposure. In a later genetic analysis, fewer N-insertions in productive TCRs were reported among donors in an Asian-associated ancestry cluster than the 666-donor mean. A later analysis associated 15,000 to 20,000 TCR beta sequences with specific HLA alleles at a false discovery rate of 0.05. In a later analysis, several top co-occurrence clusters were reported to appear linked to parvovirus B19, influenza, CMV and Epstein-Barr virus. Compared with equally common non-associated chains, HLA-associated TCR beta chains in a later analysis were more clonally expanded and had lower generation probabilities. Assigning TCR associations to individual alleles was difficult when HLA alleles, especially DR and DQ, strongly co-occurred. The authors suggested that the approach could potentially be generalized to other disease states and immunological phenotypes. In vitro tests confirmed that a few of the cytomegalovirus-associated TCR beta chains recognize cytomegalovirus antigens. An earlier analysis of around 500 of the donors showed that most TCR beta V segments appeared in productive rearrangements either about 87% or about 30% of the time, which broadly matched IMGT annotations.

The receptor chain draws on TRBV29-1 and TRBJ2-1, with a tentative D gene TRBD2 over 5 matching bases. Material for sequencing was PBMCs. The receptor comes from a woman aged 40 to 55 in good health and CMV-seronegative. In nucleotide form, the sequence is TGCAGCGTTGAACTGGCCTGGACGGGAAACTCCTACAATGAGCAGTTCTTC. This is translated as CSVELAWTGNSYNEQFF.